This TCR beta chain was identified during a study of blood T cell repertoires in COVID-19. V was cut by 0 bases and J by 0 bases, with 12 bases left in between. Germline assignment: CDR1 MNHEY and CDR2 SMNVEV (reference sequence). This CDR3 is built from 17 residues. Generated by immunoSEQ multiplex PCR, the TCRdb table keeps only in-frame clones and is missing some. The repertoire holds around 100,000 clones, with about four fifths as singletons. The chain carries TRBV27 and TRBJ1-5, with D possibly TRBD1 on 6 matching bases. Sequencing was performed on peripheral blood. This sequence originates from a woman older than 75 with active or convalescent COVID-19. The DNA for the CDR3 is TGTGCCAGCAGTTTATCGGGCACAGGGTATAGCAATCAGCCCCAGCATTTT. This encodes CASSLSGTGYSNQPQHF.